The 30 T cell receptor beta chains below come from one sample, sequenced in a study of T cells after yellow fever vaccination (dated by TCRdb to between 2018 and 2020). The library was produced with 5' RACE. Sequencing used an Illumina HiSeq 2500. TCRdb handled the public reads itself, with Q25 trimming in fastp and clone calling in MiXCR, and kept productive beta chains. Records with the same CDR3 protein are collapsed into one entry carrying the most frequent genes and DNA. The sample table lists some 69,000 distinct CDR3 sequences, 5.9% of them with a count of one. In total, the top ten clones hold more than 2% of the sample. In light of the paper, this sample's treatment or condition label describes: live attenuated yellow fever vaccine strain. The material sequenced was CD4+ T cells sorted from PBMCs, taken around 15 days after the first yellow fever vaccination. Source of these receptors: a man younger than 30 who received the YFV17D yellow fever vaccine.

The sample holds many counts of this clonotype. The chain combines TRBV7-6 with TRBJ1-5; tentative D call: TRBD1 (6 bases). The CDR3 spans 15 residues. Trimming removed 2 bases at V and 3 bases at J, with 11 bases between. Germline V gives CDR1 SGHVS, CDR2 FNYEAQ. The CDR3 DNA sequence: TGTGCCAGCAGCTTACAATCAGGGGTCAATCAGCCCCAGCATTTT. Its protein product is CASSLQSGVNQPQHF.

Ten or more counts support this clonotype. The rearrangement links TRBV5-6 to TRBJ2-1; D ambiguous. The V end was cut by 0 bases, the J end by 9 bases, with 10 bases between. Looked up from germline, CDR1 is SGHDT and CDR2 is YYEEEE. This CDR3 contains 13 residues. The CDR3 here is CASSLATPGEQFF. The CDR3 DNA reads as TGTGCCAGCAGCTTGGCTACGCCTGGTGAGCAGTTCTTC.

This clonotype appeared many times. The chain has TRBV20-1 and TRBJ2-1; unclear D gene. Germline assignment: CDR1 DFQATT and CDR2 SNEGSKA (reference sequence). V lost 5 bases and J lost 0, with 14 bases in between. The CDR3 is 15 amino acids. Written as DNA, the CDR3 is TGCAGTGCTCCCTCGGCATCGAGCTCCTACAATGAGCAGTTCTTC. Amino acid sequence: CSAPSASSSYNEQFF.

This clonotype was counted between two and nine times. The CDR3 coding sequence is TGTGCCAGCTCACCTCCAGGATCGGATGGCTACACCTTC. This sequence encodes CASSPPGSDGYTF. V is TRBV18 and J is TRBJ1-2; D gene unclear. The CDR3 length is 13 residues. Germline V gene lookup returns CDR1 KGHSH and CDR2 LQKENI. V lost 3 bases and J lost 6, with 11 bases in between.

The sample holds many counts of this clonotype. The chain combines TRBV19 with TRBJ1-6, with TRBD1 identical over 7 bases. Losses at the gene ends were 5 bases for V and 6 bases for J; bases not matched to a gene: 10. This CDR3 is 16 amino acids long. Germline V CDR1 and CDR2: LNHDA, SQIVND (reference sequence). The CDR3 DNA is TGTGCCAGTAGTCGTGGACAGGCCACCATTAATTCACCCCTCCACTTT. This codes for CASSRGQATINSPLHF.

This clonotype was counted only a few times. This rearrangement joins TRBV12-3 or TRBV12-4 to TRBJ2-3; the D gene is possibly TRBD2 (7 bases). V lost 6 bases and J 5 bases, leaving 18 bases between the germline ends. CDR3 size: 15 residues. The CDR3 loop reads CASRKLGGPGDTQYF. The DNA of the CDR3 is TGTGCCAGCAGAAAACTGGGGGGGCCGGGAGATACGCAGTATTTT.

This clonotype has at least ten counts. The genes are TRBV5-1 and TRBJ2-5; tentative D call: TRBD1 (6 bases). The V end lost 0 bases, the J end lost 2 bases, and 14 bases lay between the germline ends. Germline lookup yields CDR1 SGHRS and CDR2 YFSETQ. The CDR3 runs to 16 residues. This CDR3 is CASSLVQGRGQETQYF. Here the CDR3 DNA reads TGCGCCAGCAGCTTGGTACAGGGACGGGGACAAGAGACCCAGTACTTC.

Remarks on this clonotype: A much larger clone sits a single nucleotide away, making a read error possible. The V gene is TRBV20-1, the J gene TRBJ2-5; 8 nucleotides line up with TRBD1. The J segment lost 5 bases and the V segment lost 5 bases, leaving 10 bases of the junction unmatched. The CDR3 is 14 amino acids. CDR1 DFQATT and CDR2 SNEGSKA come from the germline V gene (reference sequence). The CDR3 reads CSAASGGGDETQYF. The CDR3 nucleotides are TGCAGTGCTGCCTCAGGGGGCGGAGATGAGACCCAGTACTTC.

This clonotype came up many times. The chain combines TRBV7-2 with TRBJ2-1, with 8 positions matching TRBD1. V lost 1 base and J lost 6; bases outside the gene matches: 5. CDR3 length: 15 residues. Per germline, CDR1 SGHTA and CDR2 FQGNSA. The CDR3 DNA sequence: TGTGCCAGCAGCTTAGGGGGACAGGTAGGCAATGAGCAGTTCTTC. It yields the protein CASSLGGQVGNEQFF.

This clonotype came up many times. The V and J genes are TRBV15 and TRBJ2-7; D ambiguous. The V end lost 3 bases, the J end lost 0 bases, and 6 bases lay between the germline ends. The length of the CDR3 is 13 residues. Germline CDR1 is LNHNV and CDR2 is YYDKDF (reference sequence). The CDR3 spells CATSRVSSYEQYV. The CDR3 DNA reads TGTGCCACCAGCAGGGTCAGCTCCTACGAGCAGTACGTC.

This clonotype was detected ten times or more. CDR3 sequence reads: CSASTGGDQPQHF. The CDR3 coding sequence is TGCAGTGCTTCGACAGGGGGCGATCAGCCCCAGCATTTT. This chain joins TRBV20-1 and TRBJ1-5; TRBD1 matches 10 bases. J gave up 5 bases and V 5 bases, and 3 bases lay outside the gene matches. CDR3 length equals 13 residues. The germline V gene has CDR1 DFQATT and CDR2 SNEGSKA (reference sequence).

This clonotype was picked up many times. The chain joins TRBV10-3 to TRBJ2-6; the D is unclear. Trimming left V 4 bases short and J 0 bases short, with 10 bases between. Looked up from germline, CDR1 is ENHRY and CDR2 is SYGVKD. The CDR3 has 16 residues. CDR3 coding DNA: TGTGCCATCAGTGGGGAAGGAATCTCTGGGGCCAACGTCCTGACTTTC. Amino acids: CAISGEGISGANVLTF.

This clonotype was observed at least ten times. V and J are TRBV28 and TRBJ2-5; D ambiguous. Germline-derived CDR1 and CDR2 are MDHEN and SYDVKM. The CDR3 contains 11 residues. V lost 7 bases, J lost 9 bases, and 12 bases lay in between. CDR3 sequence reads: CASTTSGAQYF. CDR3 bases: TGTGCCAGCACCACCTCGGGTGCCCAGTACTTC.

This clonotype has only a few counts. The chain joins TRBV5-1 to TRBJ2-5; 13 bases fit TRBD2. Germline V gene sequence: CDR1 SGHRS, CDR2 YFSETQ. The CDR3 is 18 residues long. V lost 3 bases, J lost 8 bases, and 16 bases stayed unmatched. CDR3 region: CASSWRTSGGPTGETQYF. The CDR3 DNA reads TGCGCCAGCAGCTGGAGGACTAGCGGGGGACCCACGGGGGAAACCCAGTACTTC.

Points on this clonotype: This may be a read error, as it is one base from a much larger clone. The V call is TRBV24-1, the J call TRBJ2-5; 7 nucleotides match TRBD2. With V trimmed by 3 bases and J by 2 bases, 8 bases remained unmatched. CDR3 length: 16 residues. The V gene's germline CDR1 is KGHDR and CDR2 SFDVKD. Here the CDR3 reads CATSDRTSGAQETQYF. In DNA, the CDR3 is TGTGCCACCAGTGATAGGACAAGCGGGGCTCAAGAGACCCAGTACTTC.

This clonotype was seen repeatedly, ten times or more. This rearrangement joins TRBV15 to TRBJ2-2; D gene ambiguous. CDR1 and CDR2 from the germline V gene are LNHNV and YYDKDF (reference sequence). There are 13 residues in the CDR3. The V and J ends lost 1 base and 7 bases respectively, with 7 bases between them. CDR3 nucleotide sequence: TGTGCCACCAGCAGAGCCCAAGACGGGGAGCTGTTTTTT. The encoded protein is CATSRAQDGELFF.

This clonotype was detected many times. As DNA, the CDR3 is TGTGCCAGCAGTCGGGGAGTGTGGAATTCACCCCTCCACTTT. Translating it yields CASSRGVWNSPLHF. The rearrangement joins TRBV25-1 to TRBJ1-6, with D unresolved. Germline V gives CDR1 MGHDK, CDR2 SYGVNS. Trimming removed 5 bases at V and 7 bases at J, with 12 bases between. This CDR3 is built from 14 residues.

The gene calls are TRBV7-2 and TRBJ2-5; D is possibly TRBD2 (7 bases). CDR3 length equals 16 residues. Deletions cut 1 base from V and 6 bases from J, with 18 bases between. CDR1 is SGHTA, CDR2 FQGNSA, per germline. The CDR3 reads CASSLDWGGRSKTQYF. Written as DNA, the CDR3 is TGTGCCAGCAGCTTAGATTGGGGGGGGCGCTCAAAGACCCAGTACTTC.

This clonotype was counted many times. The chain is built from TRBV18 and TRBJ1-1; D gene uncertain. CDR3 size: 15 residues. V was clipped by 1 base and J by 1 base, with 10 bases between them. The germline V gene encodes CDR1 KGHSH and CDR2 LQKENI. Here the CDR3 reads CASSPLTGENTEAFF. For the CDR3, the DNA is TGTGCCAGCTCACCACTAACTGGGGAGAACACTGAAGCTTTCTTT. The variable domain in full, completed from reference TRBV18 and TRBJ1-1, reads NAGVMQNPRHLVRRRGQEARLRCSPMKGHSHVYWYRQLPEEGLKFMVYLQKENIIDESGMPKERFSAEFPKEGPSILRIQQVVRGDSAAYFCASSPLTGENTEAFFGQGTRLTVV.

This clonotype was found many times. V and J are TRBV2 and TRBJ2-1; a possible D gene is TRBD1 (5 bases). From germline, CDR1 is SNHLY and CDR2 FYNNEI. The CDR3 runs 15 residues. V was shortened by 1 base and J by 0 bases, with 7 bases between the two germline ends. CDR3 nucleotides: TGTGCCAGCAGTGAAGACAGGAGCTCCTACAATGAGCAGTTCTTC. Protein: CASSEDRSSYNEQFF.

This clonotype was recorded at least ten times. The chain joins TRBV24-1 to TRBJ2-2; weak D call: TRBD1 (5 bases). Looked up from germline, CDR1 is KGHDR and CDR2 is SFDVKD. There are 15 residues in the CDR3. V lost 2 bases, J lost 7 bases, and 13 bases lay in between. CDR3 amino acids: CATSDSGHWDGELFF. In DNA form, the CDR3 reads TGTGCCACCAGTGATTCCGGACATTGGGACGGGGAGCTGTTTTTT.

This clonotype was recorded many times. The chain carries TRBV12-3 or TRBV12-4 and TRBJ2-5; D is uncertain. The CDR3 consists of 14 residues. Trimming took 2 bases from V and 1 from J, leaving 8 bases between them. This CDR3 reads CASSLRRRQETQYF. CDR3 nucleotides: TGTGCCAGCAGTTTAAGACGCCGCCAAGAGACCCAGTACTTC.

This clonotype was picked up many times. This chain links TRBV7-2 with TRBJ1-6; 8 bases line up with TRBD1. V shed 5 bases and J 7 bases; nucleotides not matched to a gene: 10. The CDR3 totals 16 residues. Looked up from germline, CDR1 is SGHTA and CDR2 is FQGNSA. The DNA of the CDR3 is TGTGCCAGCAGCCCGCACGGAACAGGGGGGAATTCACCCCTCCACTTT. It is translated as CASSPHGTGGNSPLHF.

The table lists this clonotype with many counts. The chain joins TRBV12-3 or TRBV12-4 to TRBJ1-1, with no clear D. The V and J ends lost 4 bases and 1 base respectively, with 10 bases between them. The CDR3 covers 14 residues. This CDR3 reads CASSSTGRNTEAFF. The CDR3, as DNA: TGTGCCAGCAGTTCCACCGGGAGGAACACTGAAGCTTTCTTT.

The rearrangement joins TRBV2 to TRBJ2-7; D unresolved. Germline V lookup: CDR1 SNHLY, CDR2 FYNNEI. This CDR3 has 15 amino acids. Trimming left V 0 bases short and J 0 bases short, with 9 bases between. The CDR3 region is CASSEAGFSSYEQYF. The CDR3 DNA sequence: TGTGCCAGCAGTGAAGCAGGCTTTTCCTCCTACGAGCAGTACTTC.

This clonotype was counted between two and nine times. The chain uses TRBV6-2 or TRBV6-3 and TRBJ2-7, with 7 nucleotides matching TRBD1. CDR1 is MNHEY, CDR2 SVGEGT, per germline. V gave up 2 bases and J gave up 3 bases; unmatched junction bases: 4. The CDR3 consists of 14 residues. CDR3 in DNA: TGTGCCAGCAGTTACCAGGGACAGTACTACGAGCAGTACTTC. As protein: CASSYQGQYYEQYF.

This clonotype was counted many times. This chain joins TRBV12-3 or TRBV12-4 and TRBJ2-5, with D unclear. V lost 2 bases and J 4 bases, leaving 8 bases between the germline ends. This CDR3 is built from 13 residues. In nucleotides, the CDR3 is TGTGCCAGCAGTTTATACAGTAGAGAGACCCAGTACTTC. It translates to CASSLYSRETQYF.

This clonotype was observed many times. The chain recombines TRBV12-5 with TRBJ2-5; 10 bases are shared with TRBD1. With V trimmed by 4 bases and J by 5 bases, 4 bases remained unmatched. Germline-derived CDR1 and CDR2 are LGHNT and FRNRAP. CDR3 length: 14 residues. In DNA, the CDR3 is TGTGCTAGTGGTTCGGACAGGGGGGTTGAGACCCAGTACTTC. This translates into CASGSDRGVETQYF.

This clonotype was found many times. The chain uses TRBV24-1 and TRBJ2-3, with 10 nucleotides matching TRBD2. The CDR3 has 14 residues. J was trimmed by 5 bases and V by 3 bases; bases with no gene match: 1. Germline V gene lookup returns CDR1 KGHDR and CDR2 SFDVKD. The CDR3 DNA reads TGTGCCACCAGTGATGCTAGCGGGGGAGATACGCAGTATTTT. This translates into CATSDASGGDTQYF.

This clonotype was detected many times. The rearrangement links TRBV7-6 to TRBJ2-1; 9 bases map to TRBD2. The germline gives CDR1 SGHVS, CDR2 FNYEAQ. CDR3 size: 17 residues. The V and J ends lost 1 base and 2 bases, in that order; junction bases with no gene match: 6. The CDR3 region has the DNA TGTGCCAGCAGCTTAGTTGGCGGGGGGGGGGCCTACAATGAGCAGTTCTTC. Residues: CASSLVGGGGAYNEQFF.